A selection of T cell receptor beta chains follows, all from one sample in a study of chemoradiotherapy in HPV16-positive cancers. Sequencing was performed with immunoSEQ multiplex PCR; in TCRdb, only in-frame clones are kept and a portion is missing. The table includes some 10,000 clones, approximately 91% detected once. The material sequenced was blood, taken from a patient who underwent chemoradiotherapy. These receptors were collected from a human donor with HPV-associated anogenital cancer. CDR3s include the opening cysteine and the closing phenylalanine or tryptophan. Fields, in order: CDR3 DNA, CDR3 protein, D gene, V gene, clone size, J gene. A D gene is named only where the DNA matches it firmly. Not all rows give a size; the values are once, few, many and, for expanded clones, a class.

DNA: TGTGCCAGCAGCTTGGAAGGGCGCGACACCGGGGAGCTGTTTTTT; CDR3: CASSLEGRDTGELFF; D: NA; V: TRBV5-4; size: NA; J: TRBJ2-2
DNA: TGTGCCAGCAGCTGGACAGTTTCTAATAATGAAAAACTGTTTTTT; CDR3: CASSWTVSNNEKLFF; D: NA; V: TRBV5-6; size: NA; J: TRBJ1-4
DNA: TGTGCCAGCAGCTTGGGGGACCGCGGTAACTATGGCTACACCTTC; CDR3: CASSLGDRGNYGYTF; D: NA; V: TRBV7-6; size: NA; J: TRBJ1-2
DNA: TGTGCCAGCAGTGGACAGGGGAACAATCAGCCCCAGCATTTT; CDR3: CASSGQGNNQPQHF; D: TRBD1; V: TRBV2; size: NA; J: TRBJ1-5
DNA: TGTGCCAGCAGCTTAACGGGGTACGAGCAGTACTTC; CDR3: CASSLTGYEQYF; D: NA; V: TRBV7-2; size: NA; J: TRBJ2-7
DNA: TGCGCCAGCAGCGGCGGGGGGGACCAAGAGACCCAGTACTTC; CDR3: CASSGGGDQETQYF; D: TRBD2; V: TRBV5-1; size: NA; J: TRBJ2-5
DNA: TGTGCCAGCAGCTTAGGGGGACAGGCCGACGAGCAGTACTTC; CDR3: CASSLGGQADEQYF; D: TRBD1; V: TRBV7-6; size: NA; J: TRBJ2-7
DNA: TGTGCCAGCAGTCCAGATAGGGTCGGCGGCTACACCTTC; CDR3: CASSPDRVGGYTF; D: NA; V: TRBV6-5; size: NA; J: TRBJ1-2
DNA: TGCGCCAGCAGCTTGGGTACATACTATAATTCACCCCTCCACTTT; CDR3: CASSLGTYYNSPLHF; D: NA; V: TRBV5-1; size: NA; J: TRBJ1-6
DNA: TGTGCCAGCAGTCGGCGGGGGGTCCTTGATGAGCAGTTCTTC; CDR3: CASSRRGVLDEQFF; D: TRBD2; V: TRBV25-1; size: NA; J: TRBJ2-1
DNA: TGTGCCAGCAGCCCGCGCATGAACACTGAAGCTTTCTTT; CDR3: CASSPRMNTEAFF; D: NA; V: TRBV7-2; size: NA; J: TRBJ1-1
DNA: TGTGCCAGCAGCTTCACTGGGGCTGAAAACATTCAGTACTTC; CDR3: CASSFTGAENIQYF; D: NA; V: TRBV7-8; size: NA; J: TRBJ2-4
DNA: TGTGCCAGCAGTACCGACATGAACACTGAAGCTTTCTTT; CDR3: CASSTDMNTEAFF; D: NA; V: TRBV7-9; size: few; J: TRBJ1-1
DNA: TGTGCCAGCAGCCCGGACGGGAGACCAACTAATGAAAAACTGTTTTTT; CDR3: CASSPDGRPTNEKLFF; D: NA; V: TRBV9; size: few; J: TRBJ1-4
DNA: TGTGCGGGGGGGGAAGGGTTAGCCAAAAACATTCAGTACTTC; CDR3: CAGGEGLAKNIQYF; D: TRBD2; V: TRBV2; size: NA; J: TRBJ2-4
DNA: TGTGCCAGCAGCTTTAGGGGGGGCGGGTACAATGAGCAGTTCTTC; CDR3: CASSFRGGGYNEQFF; D: NA; V: TRBV7-9; size: NA; J: TRBJ2-1
DNA: TGTGCCAGCAGCTTAGGCGTAGGATGGGAGACCCAGTACTTC; CDR3: CASSLGVGWETQYF; D: NA; V: TRBV7-9; size: once; J: TRBJ2-5
DNA: TGCAGCGTTGAGCGACCCGGGAGGACCTACAATGAGCAGTTCTTC; CDR3: CSVERPGRTYNEQFF; D: TRBD2; V: TRBV29-1; size: NA; J: TRBJ2-1
DNA: TGTGCCAGTCTGCCCCGCCGGGGAAACACCGGGGAGCTGTTTTTT; CDR3: CASLPRRGNTGELFF; D: NA; V: TRBV19; size: NA; J: TRBJ2-2
DNA: TGTGCCAGCAGTTCCCCCGGGACAGGGGGCACTACTATGGGCTACACCTTC; CDR3: CASSSPGTGGTTMGYTF; D: TRBD1; V: TRBV28; size: NA; J: TRBJ1-2
DNA: TGTGCCAGTTACCCTCAGGCCGAAGAGCAGTTCTTC; CDR3: CASYPQAEEQFF; D: NA; V: TRBV18; size: NA; J: TRBJ2-1
DNA: TGTGCCAGCAGTGAGGCGGAAGTCCCTGAAGCTTTCTTT; CDR3: CASSEAEVPEAFF; D: NA; V: TRBV6-1; size: NA; J: TRBJ1-1
DNA: TGTGCCAGCAGCTTATTGATGGGACAGGGGAACACTGAAGCTTTCTTT; CDR3: CASSLLMGQGNTEAFF; D: TRBD1; V: TRBV7-2; size: once; J: TRBJ1-1
DNA: TGTGCCAGCAGTTCCCCCTACGGGGGCGATTACTTC; CDR3: CASSSPYGGDYF; D: NA; V: TRBV27; size: NA; J: TRBJ2-5
DNA: TGTGCCAGCACTCACCAGAGCGGGGGGAGTGGGACCCAGTACTTC; CDR3: CASTHQSGGSGTQYF; D: TRBD2; V: TRBV2; size: NA; J: TRBJ2-5
DNA: TGCGCCAGCAGTGACCAGGGATACGGGACTGAAGCTTTCTTT; CDR3: CASSDQGYGTEAFF; D: NA; V: TRBV10-1; size: NA; J: TRBJ1-1
DNA: TGTGCCAGCAGTTTGCAGGCCGCGAGCTCCTATAATTCACCCCTCCACTTT; CDR3: CASSLQAASSYNSPLHF; D: NA; V: TRBV27; size: NA; J: TRBJ1-6
DNA: TGTGCCAGCAGTGAAGGGCTGTGGGGCGTCAGCTCCTACAATGAGCAGTTCTTC; CDR3: CASSEGLWGVSSYNEQFF; D: NA; V: TRBV2; size: NA; J: TRBJ2-1
DNA: TGTGCCAGCTCACCAGTGACAGACAATGAAAAACTGTTTTTT; CDR3: CASSPVTDNEKLFF; D: NA; V: TRBV18; size: NA; J: TRBJ1-4
DNA: TGTGCCAGCAGCTTAGCGTTCGGGAACACTGAAGCTTTCTTT; CDR3: CASSLAFGNTEAFF; D: NA; V: TRBV7-9; size: NA; J: TRBJ1-1
DNA: TGTGCCAGCAGCCCGGACAGGGACGGGCTATACGAGCAGTACTTC; CDR3: CASSPDRDGLYEQYF; D: TRBD1; V: TRBV6-1; size: NA; J: TRBJ2-7
DNA: TGTGCCAGCAGCTTCCAACCGGGACGGATAAACAATGAGCAGTTCTTC; CDR3: CASSFQPGRINNEQFF; D: NA; V: TRBV7-2; size: few; J: TRBJ2-1
DNA: TGTGCCAGCAGTGAACAAGCCAGCGGGGTGAATACGCAGTATTTT; CDR3: CASSEQASGVNTQYF; D: TRBD2; V: TRBV2; size: NA; J: TRBJ2-3
DNA: TGCGCCAGCAGCCCCCCCCGGGGTGGCGGCACAGATACGCAGTATTTT; CDR3: CASSPPRGGGTDTQYF; D: NA; V: TRBV5-1; size: NA; J: TRBJ2-3
DNA: TGTGCCAGCAGCTTAGGGCCCAAAGGGACAGGTTATTACGAGCAGTACTTC; CDR3: CASSLGPKGTGYYEQYF; D: TRBD1; V: TRBV11-3; size: NA; J: TRBJ2-7
DNA: TGTGCCAGCAAGGACAGGGGTAGCACCGGGGAGCTGTTTTTT; CDR3: CASKDRGSTGELFF; D: TRBD1; V: TRBV19; size: NA; J: TRBJ2-2
DNA: TGTGCCAGCAGTTACCTCTACGAGCAGTACTTC; CDR3: CASSYLYEQYF; D: NA; V: TRBV6-5; size: NA; J: TRBJ2-7
DNA: TGCGCCAGCAGCCAAGCTCCCCCTCAGGGGGAGGACGAGCAGTACTTC; CDR3: CASSQAPPQGEDEQYF; D: NA; V: TRBV4-1; size: NA; J: TRBJ2-7
DNA: TGTGCCAGCAGTGAAGCGGGCCGACCCTATGGCTACACCTTC; CDR3: CASSEAGRPYGYTF; D: NA; V: TRBV6-1; size: once; J: TRBJ1-2
DNA: TGTGCCAGCAGTGAACGAGGGAGCAAACTCACCGGGGAGCTGTTTTTT; CDR3: CASSERGSKLTGELFF; D: NA; V: TRBV6-1; size: once; J: TRBJ2-2
DNA: TGTGCCAGCAGCTACCACTCCGGGACAGGGGCACAAGAGACCCAGTACTTC; CDR3: CASSYHSGTGAQETQYF; D: TRBD1; V: TRBV7-9; size: NA; J: TRBJ2-5
DNA: TGTGCCAGCAGCGAAGGGGGAAGATGGGAGACCCAGTACTTC; CDR3: CASSEGGRWETQYF; D: NA; V: TRBV11-3; size: NA; J: TRBJ2-5
DNA: TGTGCCTGGAGCGAGACTTCTAACTATGGCTACACCTTC; CDR3: CAWSETSNYGYTF; D: NA; V: TRBV30; size: NA; J: TRBJ1-2
DNA: TGTGCCAGCAGCTTCGGGTTCAGGCAGCCCCAGCATTTT; CDR3: CASSFGFRQPQHF; D: NA; V: TRBV7-9; size: few; J: TRBJ1-5
DNA: TGTGCCAGCAGCTTTAGCTCCTACGAGCAGTACTTC; CDR3: CASSFSSYEQYF; D: NA; V: TRBV11-2; size: NA; J: TRBJ2-7
DNA: TGCGCCAGCAGCCAGGGACAGGCGAGGTCTGGGGCCAACGTCCTGACTTTC; CDR3: CASSQGQARSGANVLTF; D: TRBD1; V: TRBV4-1; size: NA; J: TRBJ2-6
DNA: TGTGCCAGCAGCTTCCCAGGGGGATTAGAGCAGTACTTC; CDR3: CASSFPGGLEQYF; D: TRBD1; V: TRBV5-6; size: NA; J: TRBJ2-7
DNA: TGCGCCAGCAGCATCTCCCCGAGTAGCACAGATACGCAGTATTTT; CDR3: CASSISPSSTDTQYF; D: NA; V: TRBV5-1; size: NA; J: TRBJ2-3
DNA: TGTGCCAGCAGATCTCAGAGGAACACTGAAGCTTTCTTT; CDR3: CASRSQRNTEAFF; D: NA; V: TRBV6-6; size: NA; J: TRBJ1-1
DNA: TGCGCCAGCAGCGTCCCGGGACAGGGCCCTCAGCCCCAGCATTTT; CDR3: CASSVPGQGPQPQHF; D: TRBD1; V: TRBV4-1; size: NA; J: TRBJ1-5
DNA: TGTGCCTGGAGTAGCAGGGTCTATGGCTACACCTTC; CDR3: CAWSSRVYGYTF; D: NA; V: TRBV30; size: NA; J: TRBJ1-2
DNA: TGTGCCAGCAGCTCCACAGATACGCAGTATTTT; CDR3: CASSSTDTQYF; D: NA; V: TRBV25-1; size: NA; J: TRBJ2-3
DNA: TGTGCCAGCAGCGACCGACAGGGTAACTCCTACGAGCAGTACTTC; CDR3: CASSDRQGNSYEQYF; D: TRBD1; V: TRBV7-2; size: NA; J: TRBJ2-7
DNA: TGTGCCAGCAGGCGACAGAACACTGAAGCTTTCTTT; CDR3: CASRRQNTEAFF; D: NA; V: TRBV7-9; size: NA; J: TRBJ1-1
DNA: TGTGCCAGCAGCCAAGAAGACAGCTATAATTCACCCCTCCACTTT; CDR3: CASSQEDSYNSPLHF; D: NA; V: TRBV4-2; size: NA; J: TRBJ1-6
DNA: TGTGCCAGCAGCTTGGGAGACTTCGGCTACGAGCAGTACTTC; CDR3: CASSLGDFGYEQYF; D: NA; V: TRBV5-5; size: NA; J: TRBJ2-7
DNA: TGTGCCAGCAGCTTACGACAGATTACTGAAGCTTTCTTT; CDR3: CASSLRQITEAFF; D: NA; V: TRBV7-2; size: NA; J: TRBJ1-1